Listed below are T cell receptor beta chains from one sample, sequenced in a study of blood T cell repertoires in COVID-19. Measured with immunoSEQ multiplex PCR; TCRdb has only the in-frame clones, and not every one. The repertoire holds a few hundred thousand clones, with 90% as singletons. Input material: PBMCs or T cells enriched from blood (not recorded which). These receptors were collected from a man aged 30 to 39 who had recovered from COVID-19. CDR3s include the opening cysteine and the closing phenylalanine or tryptophan. D genes are given only for firm matches. Only some rows state a clone size, as once, few, many or a class for expanded clones.

clone_size	v_call	d_call	j_call	cdr3_aa	cdr3_nt
NA	TRBV21-1	NA	TRBJ2-5	CASRGHRGVGETQYF	TGTGCCAGCAGAGGGCACAGGGGCGTGGGGGAGACCCAGTACTTC
NA	TRBV6-5	TRBD1	TRBJ2-1	CASSYSPTGLGEQFF	TGTGCCAGCAGTTACTCCCCGACAGGGTTAGGTGAGCAGTTCTTC
NA	TRBV2	TRBD2	TRBJ2-5	CASEREGRETQYF	TGTGCCAGCGAGCGGGAGGGGAGAGAGACCCAGTACTTC
few	TRBV6-5	NA	TRBJ1-2	CASSYGGNYGYTF	TGTGCCAGCAGTTACGGGGGGAACTATGGCTACACCTTC
NA	TRBV9	TRBD2	TRBJ2-7	CASSVGGRNYEQYF	TGTGCCAGCAGCGTAGGCGGGAGGAACTACGAGCAGTACTTC
NA	TRBV10-3	NA	TRBJ1-2	CAISEDRILYGYTF	TGTGCCATCAGTGAGGACAGAATTCTCTATGGCTACACCTTC
NA	TRBV11-3	NA	TRBJ2-1	CASSGDSNTGHLYNEQFF	TGTGCCAGCTCAGGGGATTCGAATACGGGACACCTATACAATGAGCAGTTCTTC
once	TRBV7-2	TRBD2	TRBJ2-1	CASSLGAPGLAGVNEQFF	TGTGCCAGCAGCTTAGGAGCCCCGGGACTAGCGGGGGTGAATGAGCAGTTCTTC
NA	TRBV11-1	NA	TRBJ2-5	CASSLATRHLQETQYF	TGTGCCAGCAGCTTAGCGACGAGACATCTACAAGAGACCCAGTACTTC
NA	TRBV4-1	NA	TRBJ2-3	CASSHAIARSSTDTQYF	TGCGCCAGCAGCCACGCGATAGCGAGGTCTAGCACAGATACGCAGTATTTT
NA	TRBV5-4	NA	TRBJ2-1	CASSLGESVYNEQFF	TGTGCCAGCAGCTTAGGGGAATCGGTTTACAATGAGCAGTTCTTC
NA	TRBV4-1	TRBD1	TRBJ1-5	CASSQEGTGNQPQHF	TGCGCCAGCAGCCAAGAGGGGACAGGCAATCAGCCCCAGCATTTT
NA	TRBV28	NA	TRBJ2-5	CASSLYQGAQETQYF	TGTGCCAGCAGTTTATATCAAGGGGCCCAAGAGACCCAGTACTTC
NA	TRBV10-3	TRBD1	TRBJ1-1	CAISNDREEDNTEAFF	TGTGCCATCAGTAACGACAGGGAAGAGGACAACACTGAAGCTTTCTTT
NA	TRBV11-2	TRBD2	TRBJ2-1	CASSLGAGGGNEQFF	TGTGCCAGCAGCTTAGGGGCGGGGGGCGGAAATGAGCAGTTCTTC
NA	TRBV28	TRBD1	TRBJ2-3	CASSFQGVGTDTQYF	TGTGCCAGCAGTTTCCAGGGGGTCGGCACAGATACGCAGTATTTT
NA	TRBV23-1	NA	TRBJ1-3	CASSLLGSSGNTIYF	TGCGCCAGCAGTCTGCTAGGATCTTCTGGAAACACCATATATTTT
NA	TRBV2	TRBD1	TRBJ1-6	CASSSSRQGNSPLHF	TGTGCCAGCAGTTCTAGCCGACAGGGTAATTCACCCCTCCACTTT
NA	TRBV2	TRBD1	TRBJ2-7	CASSEARTGVYEQYF	TGTGCCAGCAGTGAAGCAAGGACAGGGGTTTACGAGCAGTACTTC
NA	TRBV15	TRBD2	TRBJ2-1	CATSRDSGGTYNEQFF	TGTGCCACCAGCAGAGATAGCGGGGGGACCTACAATGAGCAGTTCTTC
NA	TRBV12-3/TRBV12-4	NA	TRBJ1-4	CASSFRSGEKLFF	TGTGCCAGCAGTTTTAGGAGCGGTGAAAAACTGTTTTTT
NA	TRBV5-4	NA	TRBJ1-1	CASSLGGQGPNTEAFF	TGTGCCAGCAGCTTGGGTGGCCAGGGCCCGAACACTGAAGCTTTCTTT
NA	TRBV6-6	TRBD1	TRBJ2-7	CASRDRDLYEQYF	TGTGCCAGCAGGGACAGGGACCTCTACGAGCAGTACTTC
NA	TRBV19	TRBD2	TRBJ2-3	CASSPRGARRTDTQYF	TGTGCCAGTAGTCCGCGGGGGGCTCGCCGCACAGATACGCAGTATTTT
NA	TRBV15	TRBD2	TRBJ2-7	CATSPPGTRREQYF	TGTGCCACCAGCCCGCCCGGGACTAGGCGAGAGCAGTACTTC
NA	TRBV7-9	TRBD1	TRBJ2-7	CASRRYRGEDYEQYF	TGTGCCAGCAGACGTTACAGGGGCGAGGACTACGAGCAGTACTTC
NA	TRBV7-8	NA	TRBJ1-1	CASSHSTGARGGTEAFF	TGTGCCAGCAGCCATTCGACGGGGGCGAGGGGGGGAACTGAAGCTTTCTTT
NA	TRBV27	NA	TRBJ1-2	CASSLKRGSYGYTF	TGTGCCAGCAGTTTAAAGCGGGGAAGCTATGGCTACACCTTC
NA	TRBV5-5	NA	TRBJ2-1	CASSLGDWTTYEQFF	TGTGCCAGCAGCTTGGGGGACTGGACCACCTATGAGCAGTTCTTC
few	TRBV4-1	NA	TRBJ1-4	CASSQDWAEKLFF	TGCGCCAGCAGCCAAGATTGGGCTGAAAAACTGTTTTTT
NA	TRBV19	NA	TRBJ1-2	CASSPSGSGYGYTF	TGTGCCAGTAGTCCCTCAGGGTCTGGCTATGGCTACACCTTC
NA	TRBV5-8	NA	TRBJ2-5	CASSFGRGLKETQYF	TGTGCCAGCAGCTTCGGCAGGGGTCTTAAAGAGACCCAGTACTTC
NA	TRBV19	TRBD1	TRBJ1-1	CASHGMGTVNTEAFF	TGTGCCAGTCACGGGATGGGGACAGTGAACACTGAAGCTTTCTTT
NA	TRBV6-4	NA	TRBJ2-7	CASSERRVYEQYF	TGTGCCAGCAGTGAGCGCAGGGTCTACGAGCAGTACTTC
NA	TRBV19	NA	TRBJ1-5	CASSIRTVGGQPQHF	TGTGCCAGTAGTATTCGGACAGTAGGAGGTCAGCCCCAGCATTTT
NA	TRBV7-2	TRBD2	TRBJ2-3	CASSYLSGAGTDTQYF	TGTGCCAGCAGCTACCTTAGCGGGGCCGGCACAGATACGCAGTATTTT
NA	TRBV4-1	NA	TRBJ2-3	CASSPDSYQYTDTQYF	TGCGCCAGCAGCCCCGACAGTTACCAATACACAGATACGCAGTATTTT
NA	TRBV5-3	NA	TRBJ1-2	CARSTGANYGYTF	TGTGCCAGAAGCACCGGAGCTAACTATGGCTACACCTTC
NA	TRBV30	NA	TRBJ2-7	CAWTPGVEYEQYF	TGTGCCTGGACCCCCGGGGTCGAATACGAGCAGTACTTC
NA	TRBV6-2/TRBV6-3	TRBD1	TRBJ2-7	CASSYPGQGKTYEQYF	TGTGCCAGCAGTTACCCGGGACAGGGAAAGACCTACGAGCAGTACTTC
few	TRBV9	NA	TRBJ1-6	CASSPLGQNSPLHF	TGTGCCAGCAGCCCTCTAGGACAGAATTCACCCCTCCACTTT
NA	TRBV7-6	TRBD2	TRBJ2-1	CASSSRGGAGGLNEQFF	TGTGCCAGCAGCTCCCGGGGGGGAGCGGGAGGGCTCAATGAGCAGTTCTTC
NA	TRBV6-5	TRBD1	TRBJ2-7	CASSFRTGGPYEQYF	TGTGCCAGCAGTTTCCGGACAGGGGGTCCCTACGAGCAGTACTTC
NA	TRBV23-1	NA	TRBJ1-5	CASSQSKRGNQPQHF	TGCGCCAGCAGTCAATCGAAGCGTGGAAATCAGCCCCAGCATTTT
few	TRBV21-1	NA	TRBJ2-2	CASSPQGGAGLDTGELFF	TGTGCCAGCAGCCCCCAAGGAGGGGCAGGGCTTGACACCGGGGAGCTGTTTTTT
NA	TRBV7-2	NA	TRBJ1-5	CASSRQFSNQPQHF	TGTGCCAGCAGTCGACAATTTAGCAATCAGCCCCAGCATTTT
NA	TRBV7-8	NA	TRBJ2-2	CASSPFQGLAGELFF	TGTGCCAGCAGCCCATTCCAGGGTTTAGCCGGGGAGCTGTTTTTT
few	TRBV6-6	NA	TRBJ1-1	CASSYSGNEAFF	TGTGCCAGCAGTTACTCGGGCAACGAAGCTTTCTTT
NA	TRBV2	NA	TRBJ2-3	CASSVGWGKGNTQYF	TGTGCCAGCAGTGTGGGGTGGGGAAAGGGGAATACGCAGTATTTT
NA	TRBV9	TRBD1	TRBJ2-1	CASSVPGTGSYNEQFF	TGTGCCAGCAGCGTCCCCGGGACAGGGTCCTACAATGAGCAGTTCTTC
once	TRBV4-1	NA	TRBJ2-3	CASSQTQLRTDTQYF	TGCGCCAGCAGCCAAACGCAGTTACGAACAGATACGCAGTATTTT
NA	TRBV12-5	NA	TRBJ2-7	CASGLVSPDRRREQYF	TGTGCTAGTGGTTTGGTTTCCCCTGACAGAAGGAGAGAGCAGTACTTC
NA	TRBV5-8	NA	TRBJ1-5	CASSSGQNSNQPQHF	TGTGCCAGCAGCTCCGGACAAAATAGCAATCAGCCCCAGCATTTT
NA	TRBV10-2	NA	TRBJ1-2	CASSERAGYGYTF	TGCGCCAGCAGTGAGCGGGCAGGGTACGGCTACACCTTC
NA	TRBV2	NA	TRBJ1-6	CASSERQGIVSPLHF	TGTGCCAGCAGTGAACGTCAGGGAATTGTGTCACCCCTCCACTTT
once	TRBV4-1	TRBD1	TRBJ1-6	CASSQSWTGTSPLHF	TGCGCCAGCAGCCAATCCTGGACAGGGACCTCACCCCTCCACTTT
NA	TRBV2	TRBD2	TRBJ2-1	CASSPGLANEQFF	TGTGCCAGCAGCCCCGGACTAGCCAATGAGCAGTTCTTC
NA	TRBV6-2/TRBV6-3	TRBD1	TRBJ2-7	CASSTFGQGSHEQYF	TGTGCCAGCAGCACCTTTGGACAGGGCTCCCACGAGCAGTACTTC
NA	TRBV5-5	TRBD2	TRBJ2-1	CASFGLAVREQFF	TGTGCCAGCTTTGGACTAGCCGTACGTGAGCAGTTCTTC